This is a list of T cell receptor beta chains from one sample in a study of blood T cell repertoires in COVID-19. Here immunoSEQ multiplex PCR was the method, and the copy in TCRdb shows in-frame clones only, minus some. This table has about half a million clones, approximately 85% appearing once. Specimen: peripheral blood. The source of these receptors is a human donor in a cohort sampled during active COVID-19. Both conserved end residues are part of each CDR3. Fields, in order: J gene, D gene, V gene, CDR3 DNA, CDR3 protein. D genes are given only for firm matches.

TRBJ1-2,NA,TRBV7-3,TGTGCCAGCTCGGGGGGTTATGGCTACACCTTC,CASSGGYGYTF
TRBJ1-2,TRBD1,TRBV27,TGTGCCAGCAGTAAATGGACAGGGAACTATGGCTACACCTTC,CASSKWTGNYGYTF
TRBJ1-1,TRBD1,TRBV6-2/TRBV6-3,TGTGCCAGCAGCCACAGGGGAAGGGCGATGAACACTGAAGCTTTCTTT,CASSHRGRAMNTEAFF
TRBJ2-4,NA,TRBV24-1,TGTGCCACCAGTGATTCTGCGGCGGGCATTCAGTACTTC,CATSDSAAGIQYF
TRBJ1-1,NA,TRBV9,TGTGCCAGCAGCGTAGGAAGTGACTTGAACACTGAAGCTTTCTTT,CASSVGSDLNTEAFF
TRBJ1-5,NA,TRBV30,TGTGCCTGGAGTCATCGGTGGCGGAGTCATAGCAATCAGCCCCAGCATTTT,CAWSHRWRSHSNQPQHF
TRBJ1-4,NA,TRBV20-1,TGCAGTGCTAGTCCCCCCGCTACAGGAACAACTAATGAAAAACTGTTTTTT,CSASPPATGTTNEKLFF
TRBJ2-1,TRBD2,TRBV7-9,TGTGCCAGCAGCTTGGGGACTAGCTCCAACAATGAGCAGTTCTTC,CASSLGTSSNNEQFF
TRBJ2-5,TRBD2,TRBV7-6,TGTGCCAGCAGCTTACCTCGGGAGGGCCCGGGAGAGACCCAGTACTTC,CASSLPREGPGETQYF
TRBJ1-5,NA,TRBV7-9,TGTGCCAGCAGCTTTTACCCAGAGCCCCAGCATTTT,CASSFYPEPQHF
TRBJ2-5,TRBD1,TRBV5-1,TGCGCCAGCAGGATAGGACAGGGGAAAGGGGCCCAGTACTTC,CASRIGQGKGAQYF
TRBJ1-2,TRBD1,TRBV10-3,TGTGCCATCAGATCGGACAGGGGGCCTGGCTACACCTTC,CAIRSDRGPGYTF
TRBJ2-1,NA,TRBV18,TGTGCCAGCTCACCTAGCGCGAGCTCCTACAATGAGCAGTTCTTC,CASSPSASSYNEQFF
TRBJ1-6,NA,TRBV19,TGTGCCAGTAGTATCGGAGTGACAGTCTATAATTCACCCCTCCACTTT,CASSIGVTVYNSPLHF
TRBJ1-1,NA,TRBV6-5,TGTGCCAGCAGTTACTCTCCCAGTGGTGACACTGAAGCTTTCTTT,CASSYSPSGDTEAFF
TRBJ1-5,NA,TRBV2,TGTGCCAGCAGTGACAGGGCGCTTATTAATCAGCCCCAGCATTTT,CASSDRALINQPQHF
TRBJ1-4,NA,TRBV2,TGTGCCAGCAGTGATTTTGAACAGGGTAGGGGAAAACTGTTTTTT,CASSDFEQGRGKLFF